The sequence of this TCR beta chain was determined in a study of radiation and T cells in renal cell carcinoma. TCRdb's table, derived via immunoSEQ multiplex PCR, lists solely in-frame clones and lacks some. The repertoire holds approximately 20,000 clones, with less than 65% as singletons. This CDR3 spans 16 amino acids. Per the germline V gene, CDR1 is SGHAT and CDR2 is FQDESV (reference sequence). V shed 3 bases and J 0 bases; nucleotides not matched to a gene: 6. Treatment described: 15 Gy SBRT to primary tumor, nephrectomy 4 weeks later. The clonotype was recovered from a woman in her 70s with renal cell carcinoma. The sequenced sample was tumor tissue, obtained from a patient whose treatment included radiotherapy and nephrectomy. The rearrangement links TRBV11-1 to TRBJ2-3; 7 nucleotides line up with TRBD2. The CDR3 loop reads CASSFGGGSSTDTQYF. CDR3 DNA: TGTGCCAGCAGCTTCGGGGGAGGGTCTAGCACAGATACGCAGTATTTT.